The 8 T cell receptor beta chains below come from one sample, sequenced in a study of OX40 agonist ivuxolimab in advanced cancers. Sequencing used immunoSEQ multiplex PCR; TCRdb keeps in-frame clones, though not all of them. Counted here are approximately 60,000 clones, approximately 85% occurring once; the ten biggest clones make up 9.8%. The source was CD4+ or CD8+ T cells sorted from blood, collected in a trial of the OX40 agonist ivuxolimab. These receptors were obtained from an adult with an advanced solid tumor such as melanoma, head and neck, liver or kidney cancer.

The chain carries TRBV19 and TRBJ2-1, with 7 bases fitting TRBD2. Germline V gene data show CDR1 as LNHDA and CDR2 as SQIVND (reference sequence). This CDR3 contains 17 residues. After removal of 4 bases from V and 0 bases from J, the junction contained 9 bases not matched to a gene. The CDR3 here is CASSTRPGGSSYNEQFF. The CDR3 coding sequence is TGTGCCAGTAGTACCCGCCCGGGCGGGAGCTCCTACAATGAGCAGTTCTTC. The whole variable domain, remainder taken from reference TRBV19 and TRBJ2-1, is DGGITQSPKYLFRKEGQNVTLSCEQNLNHDAMYWYRQDPGQGLRLIYYSQIVNDFQKGDIAEGYSVSREKKESFPLTVTSAQKNPTAFYLCASSTRPGGSSYNEQFFGPGTRLTVL.

This sequence joins TRBV19 and TRBJ1-5, with D unresolved. Germline V gene data show CDR1 as LNHDA and CDR2 as SQIVND (reference sequence). The CDR3 runs 9 residues. V shed 11 bases and J shed 7 bases, with 6 bases lying between them. The CDR3 sequence is CARGQPQHF. CDR3 DNA sequence: TGTGCCCGTGGGCAGCCCCAGCATTTT.

The sample holds one count of this clone. V and J are TRBV28 and TRBJ1-2; D unclear. V was clipped by 1 base and J by 4 bases, with 10 bases between them. The germline V gene encodes CDR1 MDHEN and CDR2 SYDVKM. This CDR3 is built from 14 residues. The CDR3 protein is CASSLYEERYGYTF. The CDR3, as DNA: TGTGCCAGCAGTTTATATGAAGAGCGCTATGGCTACACCTTC.

V usage is TRBV7-3 and J usage is TRBJ1-1; D is uncertain. Germline CDR1 reads SGHTA; CDR2 reads FQGTGA. The V end lost 2 bases, the J end lost 0 bases, and 4 bases lay between the germline ends. The CDR3 sequence is 13 residues long. The CDR3 region is CASSLGMNTEAFF. The CDR3 DNA reads as TGTGCCAGCAGCTTAGGGATGAACACTGAAGCTTTCTTT.

The chain employs TRBV2 and TRBJ2-7, with 10 bases aligning to TRBD1. This CDR3 has 15 residues. Trimming cost V 5 bases and J 3 bases; bases outside gene matches: 7. The germline CDR1 and CDR2 sequences are SNHLY and FYNNEI. CDR3 DNA: TGTGCCAGCAGTTTTGACAGGGGGCGCATCTACGAGCAGTACTTC. This codes for CASSFDRGRIYEQYF.

In its sample, this clone was seen once. This chain connects TRBV18 to TRBJ2-5; the match to TRBD2 covers 10 bases. The CDR3 has 15 residues. The junction had 8 bases not matched to a gene; V was cut back by 8 bases and J by 2 bases. CDR1 is KGHSH, CDR2 LQKENI, per germline. The CDR3 region has the DNA TGTGCCAGCAACCCTAGCGGGGGAGTACAAGAGACCCAGTACTTC. This sequence encodes CASNPSGGVQETQYF.

This chain uses TRBV28 with TRBJ2-6; D perhaps matches TRBD1 (6 bases). The CDR3 length is 17 residues. Germline V gives CDR1 MDHEN, CDR2 SYDVKM. The germline V and J ends were trimmed by 4 bases and 0 bases, with 13 bases remaining between them. The CDR3 DNA reads as TGTGCCAGCAGTTCCCCGGGACACCTCTCTGGGGCCAACGTCCTGACTTTC. Translated, it gives CASSSPGHLSGANVLTF.

This chain links TRBV19 with TRBJ2-5; 10 nucleotides agree with TRBD2. Germline V gives CDR1 LNHDA, CDR2 SQIVND (reference sequence). The ends lost 2 bases at V and 2 bases at J; junction bases unmatched: 14. The CDR3 is 19 amino acids. The CDR3 sequence: CASSIIGLEREGGQETQYF. Written as DNA, the CDR3 is TGTGCCAGTAGTATAATTGGGTTGGAGCGGGAGGGAGGGCAAGAGACCCAGTACTTC. The full variable domain, its missing parts supplied by reference TRBV19 and TRBJ2-5, is DGGITQSPKYLFRKEGQNVTLSCEQNLNHDAMYWYRQDPGQGLRLIYYSQIVNDFQKGDIAEGYSVSREKKESFPLTVTSAQKNPTAFYLCASSIIGLEREGGQETQYFGPGTRLLVL.